This T cell receptor (beta chain) was found in a study of OX40 agonist ivuxolimab in advanced cancers. For the study at large: The group had a mean age of about 60 years, ranged from 23 to 79, and was less than 85% male. Allowance was made for prior anti-PD-1, anti-PD-L1 or anti-CTLA-4 therapy, and around 41% had some.

Blood got drawn at baseline, again on cycle 4 day 1, and then on cycle 7 day 1. TCRdb's table, derived via immunoSEQ multiplex PCR, lists solely in-frame clones and lacks some. The sample consists of some 39,000 clones, around 80% of them appearing once. This receptor was obtained from an adult with an advanced solid tumor such as melanoma, head and neck, liver or kidney cancer. Sequencing used CD4+ or CD8+ T cells sorted from blood, obtained in a trial of the OX40 agonist ivuxolimab.

Here the CDR3 reads CASRGTGGWNEQFF. The CDR3, as DNA: TGTGCCAGCAGGGGGACAGGGGGCTGGAATGAGCAGTTCTTC. The gene calls are TRBV28 and TRBJ2-1, with 12 nucleotides matching TRBD1. Germline V CDR1 and CDR2: MDHEN, SYDVKM. The junction had 4 bases not matched to a gene; V was cut back by 6 bases and J by 7 bases. The CDR3 has 14 residues. The full variable domain, its missing parts supplied by reference TRBV28 and TRBJ2-1, is DVKVTQSSRYLVKRTGEKVFLECVQDMDHENMFWYRQDPGLGLRLIYFSYDVKMKEKGDIPEGYSVSREKKERFSLILESASTNQTSMYLCASRGTGGWNEQFFGPGTRLTVL.